One and the same sample provided the 21 T cell receptor beta chains below, sequenced in a study of shared clonotypes between healthy human individuals. Libraries were prepared by immunoSEQ multiplex PCR; TCRdb keeps only in-frame clonotypes and omits some of them. Here the sample spans 800,000 to 1,200,000 clones, about 80% being singletons. What was sequenced was memory CD4+ T cells from PBMCs. Subset indicated: CD45RA-negative fraction. Receptors originate from a man aged 18 to 30 in good health. Some clones in this sample may be carry-over from other donors' samples.

Only a few counts were recorded for this clone. At the DNA level, this CDR3 is encoded by other sequences in the same sample as well. The chain has TRBV19 and TRBJ2-7, with TRBD1 matching over 8 bases. The CDR3 loop spans 14 amino acids. CDR1 is LNHDA, CDR2 SQIVND, per germline (reference sequence). The ends lost 4 bases at V and 4 bases at J; junction bases unmatched: 6. CDR3 residues: CASSTGTGGYEQYF. For the CDR3, the DNA is TGTGCCAGTAGTACCGGGACAGGAGGGTACGAGCAGTACTTC.

CDR3 bases: TGTGCCAGTAGTAACATGTACCAAGAGACCCAGTACTTC. Translated: CASSNMYQETQYF. The chain joins TRBV19 to TRBJ2-5, with no clear D. The V gene lost 4 bases and the J gene lost 0 bases, with 6 bases spanning the gap. The CDR3 extends over 13 amino acids. Germline V gene sequence: CDR1 LNHDA, CDR2 SQIVND (reference sequence).

This chain connects TRBV2 to TRBJ2-3; 14 positions agree with TRBD2. The CDR3 totals 16 residues. CDR1 and CDR2 from the germline V gene are SNHLY and FYNNEI. J gave up 10 bases and V 4 bases, and 10 bases lay outside the gene matches. DNA of the CDR3: TGTGCCAGCAGTGCGCTTCCTGGGACTAGCGGGAGCGCGCAGTATTTT. Amino acid sequence: CASSALPGTSGSAQYF.

V and J are TRBV30 and TRBJ1-5; D gene ambiguous. This CDR3 region has 16 residues. Trimming removed 2 bases at V and 1 base at J, with 15 bases between. Germline assignment: CDR1 GTSNPN and CDR2 SVGIG (reference sequence). The CDR3 protein is CAWSPNPGPSNQPQHF. CDR3 nucleotides: TGTGCCTGGAGTCCAAACCCCGGGCCCAGCAATCAGCCCCAGCATTTT. Supplemented by reference TRBV30 and TRBJ1-5, the full variable domain reads SQTIHQWPATLVQPVGSPLSLECTVEGTSNPNLYWYRQAAGRGLQLLFYSVGIGQISSEVPQNLSASRPQDRQFILSSKKLLLSDSGFYLCAWSPNPGPSNQPQHFGDGTRLSIL.

This clone was observed a few times. This chain's CDR3 is CAWSVQTNTEAFF. CDR3 sequence (DNA): TGTGCCTGGAGTGTACAGACGAACACTGAAGCTTTCTTT. The J gene is TRBJ1-1, the V gene TRBV30; D not resolved. Germline V gives CDR1 GTSNPN, CDR2 SVGIG (reference sequence). The CDR3 runs 13 residues. V was trimmed by 0 bases and J by 1 base, leaving 6 bases between them.

Ten or more counts support this clone. The chain combines TRBV5-8 with TRBJ1-2; weak D call: TRBD1 (5 bases). The CDR3 covers 13 residues. Trimming shortened V by 4 bases and J by 4 bases, and 11 bases separated the two germline ends. Germline assignment: CDR1 SGHTS and CDR2 YDEGEE. The CDR3 region is CASSRQISYGYTF. As DNA, the CDR3 is TGTGCCAGCAGCAGACAGATATCCTATGGCTACACCTTC.

The chain joins TRBV30 to TRBJ2-5, with D possibly TRBD1 on 5 matching bases. Germline V gives CDR1 GTSNPN, CDR2 SVGIG (reference sequence). The CDR3 spans 13 residues. The germline V and J ends were trimmed by 2 bases and 5 bases, with 12 bases remaining between them. The CDR3 DNA follows: TGTGCCTGGAGTTTCGGACACGGGGAGACCCAGTACTTC. As protein: CAWSFGHGETQYF.

Of note for this clone: The sample has other DNA sequences that encode this CDR3 too. The V and J genes are TRBV28 and TRBJ2-3; D ambiguous. Germline V gene lookup returns CDR1 MDHEN and CDR2 SYDVKM. The CDR3 length is 12 residues. Trimming left V 3 bases short and J 2 bases short, with 3 bases between. The CDR3 DNA reads as TGTGCCAGCAGTTTGACCACAGATACGCAGTATTTT. As protein: CASSLTTDTQYF.

A note on this clone: In the same sample, other DNA sequences code for this CDR3. V and J are TRBV5-5 and TRBJ2-3; D remains ambiguous. The V gene's germline CDR1 is SGHKS and CDR2 YYEKEE (reference sequence). Trimming removed 0 bases at V and 2 bases at J, with 4 bases between. CDR3 size: 13 residues. CDR3 bases: TGTGCCAGCAGCTTGGGATCCACAGATACGCAGTATTTT. Amino acids: CASSLGSTDTQYF.

This clone was seen more than once but under ten times. The chain couples TRBV19 to TRBJ1-4; D unresolved. Looked up from germline, CDR1 is LNHDA and CDR2 is SQIVND (reference sequence). Trimming removed 3 bases at V and 0 bases at J, with 14 bases between. The CDR3 is made up of 17 amino acids. The chain's CDR3 is CASSMLWEDATNEKLFF. As DNA, the CDR3 is TGTGCCAGTAGTATGTTGTGGGAAGATGCAACTAATGAAAAACTGTTTTTT. Supplemented by reference TRBV19 and TRBJ1-4, the full variable domain reads DGGITQSPKYLFRKEGQNVTLSCEQNLNHDAMYWYRQDPGQGLRLIYYSQIVNDFQKGDIAEGYSVSREKKESFPLTVTSAQKNPTAFYLCASSMLWEDATNEKLFFGSGTQLSVL.

This clone has more than one count but fewer than ten. Other DNA sequences within the sample encode an identical CDR3. The J gene is TRBJ1-1, the V gene TRBV5-1; no definite D call. Germline CDR1 reads SGHRS; CDR2 reads YFSETQ. V was pared by 0 bases and J by 1 base, with 4 bases between. The CDR3 consists of 13 residues. The CDR3 DNA sequence: TGCGCCAGCAGCTTGGGGACGAACACTGAAGCTTTCTTT. It encodes CASSLGTNTEAFF.

The chain has TRBV25-1 and TRBJ2-1; 12 nucleotides line up with TRBD1. The length of the CDR3 is 18 residues. With 4 bases clipped from V and 7 bases from J, the junction kept 14 bases outside the gene matches. Germline V gene data show CDR1 as MGHDK and CDR2 as SYGVNS. The CDR3 region is CASSGGTGGQSHWNEQFF. The DNA of the CDR3 is TGTGCCAGCAGTGGAGGGACAGGGGGCCAAAGCCATTGGAATGAGCAGTTCTTC.

The V call is TRBV2, the J call TRBJ2-5, with 8 bases fitting TRBD1. CDR1 is SNHLY, CDR2 FYNNEI, per germline. V shed 5 bases and J 5 bases; nucleotides not matched to a gene: 4. The CDR3 loop spans 13 amino acids. DNA for the CDR3: TGTGCCAGCAGTTTCAACAGGGGGGAGACCCAGTACTTC. It encodes CASSFNRGETQYF.

The V and J genes are TRBV4-2 and TRBJ1-4; D is undetermined. CDR1 LGHNA and CDR2 YNFKEQ come from the germline V gene. Between the trimmed V and J ends, which lost 4 bases and 7 bases, there was a span of 4 bases. The CDR3 is made up of 11 amino acids. Here the CDR3 DNA reads TGTGCCAGCAGCCGTTCTGAAAAACTGTTTTTT. Amino acid sequence: CASSRSEKLFF.

V and J are TRBV19 and TRBJ2-3, with 14 bases fitting TRBD2. In germline, CDR1 is LNHDA, CDR2 SQIVND (reference sequence). This CDR3 comprises 18 residues. Losses at the gene ends were 4 bases for V and 0 bases for J; bases not matched to a gene: 6. Here the CDR3 DNA reads TGTGCCAGTAGTACAGGGACTAGCGGGAGACTTAGCACAGATACGCAGTATTTT. Its translation is CASSTGTSGRLSTDTQYF.

For the CDR3, the DNA is TGTGCCAGCAGCTTAGCGGCTGAGGCGCAGTACTTC. Translating gives CASSLAAEAQYF. This chain joins TRBV5-5 and TRBJ2-7, with a possible D match to TRBD2 (5 bases). Germline assignment: CDR1 SGHKS and CDR2 YYEKEE (reference sequence). V gave up 2 bases and J gave up 9 bases, with 12 bases separating them. The CDR3 extends over 12 amino acids.

A single count supports this clone. The genes are TRBV2 and TRBJ2-7; D might be TRBD2 (6 bases). V was shortened by 6 bases and J by 2 bases, with 11 bases between the two germline ends. The CDR3 is 13 amino acids. Per the germline V gene, CDR1 is SNHLY and CDR2 is FYNNEI. The CDR3: CASSPTRAYEQYF. In DNA form, the CDR3 reads TGTGCCAGCAGCCCGACTAGGGCCTACGAGCAGTACTTC.

This rearrangement joins TRBV7-2 to TRBJ2-1; D gene ambiguous. This CDR3 is built from 12 residues. Trimming stripped 5 bases from V and 4 bases from J, with 6 bases between. Germline-derived CDR1 and CDR2 are SGHTA and FQGNSA. CDR3 in amino acids: CASSLPYNEQFF. The CDR3 DNA is TGTGCCAGCAGCCTCCCATACAATGAGCAGTTCTTC.

This clone was counted only a few times. This CDR3 is also generated by other DNA sequences in the sample. The rearrangement joins TRBV9 to TRBJ2-5, with TRBD2 matching over 7 bases. Germline V gene sequence: CDR1 SGDLS, CDR2 YYNGEE. The CDR3 consists of 15 residues. The ends lost 0 bases at V and 2 bases at J; junction bases unmatched: 4. The CDR3 DNA reads TGTGCCAGCAGCGTAGGCGGGAGACCACAAGAGACCCAGTACTTC. Translation gives CASSVGGRPQETQYF.

The chain couples TRBV5-8 to TRBJ2-3; a weak D match, TRBD2 (6 bases). Trimming stripped 4 bases from V and 4 bases from J, with 13 bases between. This CDR3 comprises 14 residues. CDR1 and CDR2 from the germline V gene are SGHTS and YDEGEE. CDR3 coding DNA: TGTGCCAGCAGCCGGGGGATTGTTCCAGATACGCAGTATTTT. It encodes CASSRGIVPDTQYF. Full variable domain (rest looked up from reference TRBV5-8 and TRBJ2-3): EAGVTQSPTHLIKTRGQQATLRCSPISGHTSVYWYQQALGLGLQFLLWYDEGEERNRGNFPPRFSGRQFPNYSSELNVNALELEDSALYLCASSRGIVPDTQYFGPGTRLTVL.

As for this clone: This may stem from a read error, because a much larger clone lies one nucleotide away. Different DNA sequences within this sample yield the same CDR3. J is TRBJ1-5 and V is TRBV19, with D unresolved. CDR3 length equals 15 residues. CDR1 and CDR2 from the germline V gene are LNHDA and SQIVND (reference sequence). V shed 4 bases and J shed 1 base, with 11 bases lying between them. The CDR3 DNA follows: TGTGCCAGTAGTACCCGTGCAGGAAGCAATCAGCCCCAGCATTTT. Its translation is CASSTRAGSNQPQHF.